The rows below give T cell receptor beta chains drawn from one sample of a study of blood T cell repertoires in COVID-19. TCRdb's table, derived via immunoSEQ multiplex PCR, lists solely in-frame clones and lacks some. This table has about 220,000 clones, 84% appearing once. Input material: peripheral blood. The receptors derive from a woman aged 55-70 years who had recovered from COVID-19. CDR3s include the opening cysteine and the closing phenylalanine or tryptophan. The order of the fields is J gene, V gene, D gene, clone size, CDR3 protein, CDR3 DNA. A D gene is named only where the DNA matches it firmly. Only part of the rows carry a size: once, few, many, or a class if the clone is expanded.

J: TRBJ2-7
V: TRBV19
D: -
size: -
CDR3: CASSIDRGYEQYF
DNA: TGTGCCAGTAGTATAGATCGCGGTTACGAGCAGTACTTC

J: TRBJ1-2
V: TRBV3-1/TRBV3-2
D: TRBD1
size: -
CDR3: CASSQYQGAAYYGYTF
DNA: TGTGCCAGCAGCCAATACCAGGGGGCGGCCTACTATGGCTACACCTTC

J: TRBJ2-7
V: TRBV7-2
D: TRBD1
size: -
CDR3: CASSPQRDRANYEQYF
DNA: TGTGCCAGCAGCCCGCAAAGGGACAGAGCTAACTACGAGCAGTACTTC

J: TRBJ2-6
V: TRBV3-1/TRBV3-2
D: -
size: -
CDR3: CASSQANYFSSSGANVLTF
DNA: TGTGCCAGCAGCCAAGCCAACTACTTTAGCAGCTCTGGGGCCAACGTCCTGACTTTC

J: TRBJ2-3
V: TRBV6-6
D: TRBD1
size: -
CDR3: CASRSGGEGDTQYF
DNA: TGTGCCAGCAGATCAGGGGGAGAAGGGGATACGCAGTATTTT

J: TRBJ2-2
V: TRBV10-1
D: TRBD2
size: -
CDR3: CASRSGANTGELFF
DNA: TGCGCCAGCAGGAGCGGGGCTAACACCGGGGAGCTGTTTTTT

J: TRBJ2-5
V: TRBV9
D: -
size: once
CDR3: CASSATTQETQYF
DNA: TGTGCCAGCAGCGCCACTACCCAAGAGACCCAGTACTTC

J: TRBJ2-2
V: TRBV5-1
D: -
size: -
CDR3: CASSFLLPGELFF
DNA: TGCGCCAGCAGCTTTCTCCTCCCCGGGGAGCTGTTTTTT

J: TRBJ2-3
V: TRBV11-3
D: -
size: -
CDR3: CASSKPQVSDTQYF
DNA: TGTGCCAGCAGTAAACCACAGGTGTCAGATACGCAGTATTTT

J: TRBJ2-3
V: TRBV3-1/TRBV3-2
D: TRBD1
size: -
CDR3: CASSNRDRAVTDTQYF
DNA: TGTGCCAGCAGCAACCGGGACAGGGCGGTCACAGATACGCAGTATTTT

J: TRBJ1-4
V: TRBV25-1
D: -
size: -
CDR3: CASSDDGVREKLFF
DNA: TGTGCCAGCAGTGATGACGGGGTCCGAGAAAAACTGTTTTTT

J: TRBJ1-2
V: TRBV11-3
D: -
size: -
CDR3: CASSSGRDYGYTF
DNA: TGTGCCAGCAGCTCCGGCAGGGACTATGGCTACACCTTC

J: TRBJ2-7
V: TRBV5-1
D: TRBD2
size: -
CDR3: CASSASAPGGGEQYF
DNA: TGCGCCAGCTCCGCTTCCGCCCCGGGGGGTGGCGAGCAGTACTTC

J: TRBJ2-1
V: TRBV7-2
D: TRBD1
size: -
CDR3: CASSLGDSGTNEQFF
DNA: TGTGCCAGCAGCTTAGGGGACAGCGGAACCAATGAGCAGTTCTTC

J: TRBJ1-2
V: TRBV7-9
D: TRBD1
size: -
CDR3: CASSLEVRTGESYGYTF
DNA: TGTGCCAGCAGCTTAGAAGTGAGGACAGGGGAGAGCTATGGCTACACCTTC

J: TRBJ2-2
V: TRBV2
D: TRBD1
size: -
CDR3: CASRETGGTGELFF
DNA: TGTGCCAGCAGAGAGACAGGGGGCACCGGGGAGCTGTTTTTT

J: TRBJ2-1
V: TRBV11-2
D: TRBD2
size: few
CDR3: CASSLSGGPYNEQFF
DNA: TGTGCCAGCAGCTTAAGCGGGGGACCCTACAATGAGCAGTTCTTC

J: TRBJ1-6
V: TRBV6-5
D: TRBD1
size: few
CDR3: CASSLGTENSPLHF
DNA: TGTGCCAGCAGCCTCGGGACAGAAAATTCACCCCTCCACTTT

J: TRBJ1-4
V: TRBV4-2
D: -
size: few
CDR3: CASSQDSTQGKKLFF
DNA: TGTGCCAGCAGCCAAGACTCAACCCAGGGGAAAAAACTGTTTTTT

J: TRBJ1-1
V: TRBV27
D: -
size: many
CDR3: CASSPIRRMNTEAFF
DNA: TGTGCCAGCAGCCCTATACGGAGGATGAACACTGAAGCTTTCTTT